One sample yielded the 8 T cell receptor beta chains listed below, sequenced in a study of circulating tumor DNA in untreated peripheral T-cell lymphoma. Profiled with immunoSEQ multiplex PCR; TCRdb holds only in-frame clones, not every one. This table holds around 2,400 clones, 69% found once. Sequencing was performed on tumor tissue. The receptors were gathered from a human donor with peripheral T-cell lymphoma.

This chain joins TRBV5-1 and TRBJ1-3; 7 bases align to TRBD1. V was clipped by 3 bases and J by 1 base; unmatched bases: 7. CDR1 and CDR2 from the germline V gene are SGHRS and YFSETQ. There are 16 residues in the CDR3. The CDR3 DNA is TGCGCCAGCAGCTATTGGACAGGAGTATCTGGAAACACCATATATTTT. This sequence encodes CASSYWTGVSGNTIYF.

To note about this clone: One end of the junction does not line up with germline, which may come from a read error. Other DNA sequences in this sample translate to the same CDR3. The chain couples TRBV19 to TRBJ1-1; possible D gene TRBD1, 5 bases. This CDR3 has 13 amino acids. Germline V gives CDR1 LNHDA, CDR2 SQIVND (reference sequence). Here the CDR3 reads CASMGQFNTEAFF. CDR3 in DNA: TGTGCCAGTATGGGGCAGTTTAACACTGAAGCTTTTTTT.

J is TRBJ1-2 and V is TRBV19, with D perhaps TRBD1 (5 bases). CDR1 LNHDA and CDR2 SQIVND come from the germline V gene (reference sequence). This CDR3 has 13 residues. Trimming left V 5 bases short and J 3 bases short, with 10 bases between. CDR3 in DNA: TGTGCCAGTAGTGTGGAGGGGCACTATGGCTACACCTTC. Protein sequence: CASSVEGHYGYTF.

By share of the sample, this clone is medium-sized. The chain joins TRBV10-2 to TRBJ2-3, with D perhaps assigned TRBD1 or TRBD2 (5 bases each). This CDR3 contains 13 residues. Germline V gene lookup returns CDR1 WSHSY and CDR2 SAAADI. Trimming stripped 4 bases from V and 14 bases from J, with 19 bases between. The CDR3 sequence is CASSGTQRGRPYF. The CDR3 region has the DNA TGCGCCAGCAGTGGTACTCAACGGGGACGCCCGTATTTT.

The gene calls are TRBV15 and TRBJ1-1; tentatively, D is TRBD1 (5 bases). The germline gives CDR1 LNHNV, CDR2 YYDKDF (reference sequence). This CDR3 spans 14 amino acids. Trimming left V 5 bases short and J 0 bases short, with 10 bases between. This CDR3 reads CATSGGLLNTEAFF. The CDR3 DNA reads TGTGCCACCAGCGGGGGACTTCTGAACACTGAAGCTTTCTTT.

The genes are TRBV5-1 and TRBJ2-1; D unclear. The CDR3 totals 16 residues. Trimming removed 1 base from V and 6 bases from J, with 17 bases in between. Germline-derived CDR1 and CDR2 are SGHRS and YFSETQ. CDR3 sequence reads: CASSLIPGQMGNEQFF. CDR3 sequence (DNA): TGCGCCAGCAGCTTGATACCGGGCCAGATGGGCAATGAGCAGTTCTTC.

The gene calls are TRBV19 and TRBJ1-1, with TRBD1 matching 8 bases. The CDR3 is 13 residues long. The V and J ends lost 8 bases and 6 bases, in that order; junction bases with no gene match: 8. Germline V lookup: CDR1 LNHDA, CDR2 SQIVND (reference sequence). CDR3 nucleotide sequence: TGTGCCAGTCTCCAGGACAGGGAGGCTGAAGCTTTCTTT. This gives the protein CASLQDREAEAFF. Full variable domain (remainder filled in from reference TRBV19 and TRBJ1-1): DGGITQSPKYLFRKEGQNVTLSCEQNLNHDAMYWYRQDPGQGLRLIYYSQIVNDFQKGDIAEGYSVSREKKESFPLTVTSAQKNPTAFYLCASLQDREAEAFFGQGTRLTVV.

The chain links TRBV2 to TRBJ1-5; no clear D gene. Germline V gene sequence: CDR1 SNHLY, CDR2 FYNNEI. There are 14 residues in the CDR3. V was trimmed by 5 bases and J by 4 bases, leaving 12 bases between them. The CDR3 coding sequence is TGTGCCAGCAGTCTCATTCAGGAGAATCAGCCCCAGCATTTT. Translated, it gives CASSLIQENQPQHF.